This T cell receptor beta chain was profiled in a study of blood T cells in healthy people across ages. General study points: Higher diversity and more naive CD4+ cells were features of long-lived donors, compared to aged donors.

This clonotype was seen a handful of times. The antigen remains unidentified. PCR was performed a second time for about 7 to 12 cycles using a sample-barcoded 5' primer and a J-beta primer mix. TCRdb reanalysed the 5' RACE reads using MiXCR and keeps one entry per CDR3 protein. In the table there are a few hundred thousand distinct CDR3 sequences, about 26% of which are singletons. In addition, the sample was reused for a study of T cells of mothers and their children.

The clonotype comes from a boy aged 2 to 9 in good health. Material for sequencing was blood.

DNA of the CDR3: TGCAGTGCAACAACTAGGGGCTCTGGGGCCAACGTCCTGACTTTC. Protein sequence: CSATTRGSGANVLTF. The genes are TRBV20-1 and TRBJ2-6; D is perhaps TRBD1 or TRBD2 (5 bases each). The germline CDR1 and CDR2 sequences are DFQATT and SNEGSKA (reference sequence). The V end lost 6 bases, the J end lost 0 bases, and 12 bases lay between the germline ends. The CDR3 extends over 15 amino acids.